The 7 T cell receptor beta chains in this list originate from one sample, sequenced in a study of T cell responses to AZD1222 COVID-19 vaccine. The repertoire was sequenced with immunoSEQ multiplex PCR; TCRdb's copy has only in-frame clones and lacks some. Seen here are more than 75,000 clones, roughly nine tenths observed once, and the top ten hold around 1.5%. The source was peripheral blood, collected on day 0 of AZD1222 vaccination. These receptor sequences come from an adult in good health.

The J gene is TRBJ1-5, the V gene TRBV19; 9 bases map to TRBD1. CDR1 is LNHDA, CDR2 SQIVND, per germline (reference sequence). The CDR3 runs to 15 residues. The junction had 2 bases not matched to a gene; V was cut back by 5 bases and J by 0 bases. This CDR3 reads CASSPGQGSNQPQHF. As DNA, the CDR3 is TGTGCCAGTAGTCCGGGACAGGGTAGCAATCAGCCCCAGCATTTT. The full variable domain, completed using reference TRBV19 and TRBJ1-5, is DGGITQSPKYLFRKEGQNVTLSCEQNLNHDAMYWYRQDPGQGLRLIYYSQIVNDFQKGDIAEGYSVSREKKESFPLTVTSAQKNPTAFYLCASSPGQGSNQPQHFGDGTRLSIL.

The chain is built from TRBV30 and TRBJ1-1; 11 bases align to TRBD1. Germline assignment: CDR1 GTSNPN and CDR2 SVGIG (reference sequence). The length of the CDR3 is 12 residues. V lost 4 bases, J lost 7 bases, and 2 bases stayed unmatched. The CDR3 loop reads CAWKGTGGEAFF. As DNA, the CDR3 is TGTGCCTGGAAGGGGACAGGGGGTGAAGCTTTCTTT.

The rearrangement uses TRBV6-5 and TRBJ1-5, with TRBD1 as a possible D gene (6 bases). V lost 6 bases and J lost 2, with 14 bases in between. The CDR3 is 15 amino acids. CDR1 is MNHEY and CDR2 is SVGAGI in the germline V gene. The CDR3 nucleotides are TGTGCCAGCAGCCGGACCCCAGGGGGCAATCAGCCCCAGCATTTT. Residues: CASSRTPGGNQPQHF.

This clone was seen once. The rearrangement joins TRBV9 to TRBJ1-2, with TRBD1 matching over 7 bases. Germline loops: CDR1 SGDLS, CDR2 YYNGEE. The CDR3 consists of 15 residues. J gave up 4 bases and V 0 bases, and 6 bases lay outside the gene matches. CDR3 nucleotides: TGTGCCAGCAGCGTAGGGGGAGGGGGCTCCTATGGCTACACCTTC. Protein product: CASSVGGGGSYGYTF.

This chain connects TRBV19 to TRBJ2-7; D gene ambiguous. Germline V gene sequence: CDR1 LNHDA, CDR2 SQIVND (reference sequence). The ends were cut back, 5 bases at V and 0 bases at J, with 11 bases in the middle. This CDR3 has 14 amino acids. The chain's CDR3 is CASSLSSSSYEQYF. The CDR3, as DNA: TGTGCCAGTAGTCTGTCCTCAAGCTCCTACGAGCAGTACTTC.

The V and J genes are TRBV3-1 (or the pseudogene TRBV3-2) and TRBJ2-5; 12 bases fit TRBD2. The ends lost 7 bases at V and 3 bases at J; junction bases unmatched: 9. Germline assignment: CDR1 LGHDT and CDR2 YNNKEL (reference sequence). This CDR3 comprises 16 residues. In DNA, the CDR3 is TGTGCCAGCACCCTGTCGGCTAGCGGGGGGGAAGAGACCCAGTACTTC. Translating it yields CASTLSASGGEETQYF.

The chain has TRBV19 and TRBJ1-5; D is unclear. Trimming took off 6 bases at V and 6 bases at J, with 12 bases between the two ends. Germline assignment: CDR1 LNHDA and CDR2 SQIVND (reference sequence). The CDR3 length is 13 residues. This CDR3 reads CASRNLWIQPQHF. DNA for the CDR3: TGTGCCAGTAGAAACCTATGGATTCAGCCCCAGCATTTT.